The T cell receptor (beta chain) under discussion was sequenced for a study of blood T cell repertoires in COVID-19. Study at large: COVID-19 samples from acute and convalescent phases originated in the United States, Italy and Spain.

The repertoire was sequenced with immunoSEQ multiplex PCR; TCRdb's copy has only in-frame clones and lacks some. The sample lists approximately 250,000 clones, around four fifths occurring once. The sample consisted of peripheral blood. This receptor was taken from a man aged 60 to 69 with acute or convalescent COVID-19.

In DNA form, the CDR3 reads TGTGCCATCAGTGGCCTAGCGGGGCCCTCCTACGAGCAGTACTTC. Its translation is CAISGLAGPSYEQYF. The chain joins TRBV10-3 to TRBJ2-7, with TRBD2 matching 9 bases. The germline gives CDR1 ENHRY, CDR2 SYGVKD. The junction had 4 bases not matched to a gene; V was cut back by 4 bases and J by 0 bases. This CDR3 has 15 residues.